A single sample gave rise to the 29 T cell receptor beta chains below, sequenced in a study. TCRdb re-derived calls from the 5' RACE reads in MiXCR, one entry per CDR3 protein. In the table there are 50,000 to 75,000 distinct CDR3 sequences, about 22% of which are singletons. The material sequenced was memory CD4+ T cells sorted from a lymph node. Subset given: memory CD4+ T cells, CD4+CD45RO+CD25-. All receptors come from a female donor with breast cancer.

This clonotype was counted many times. J is TRBJ1-1 and V is TRBV7-2; TRBD1 agrees at 7 bases. Germline CDR1 SGHTA, CDR2 FQGNSA. V was pared by 6 bases and J by 1 base, with 8 bases of the junction left unmatched. The CDR3 contains 15 residues. The DNA of the CDR3 is TGTGCCAGCAGTACGAGACAGGGCGGGAACACTGAAGCTTTCTTT. Translated: CASSTRQGGNTEAFF.

This clonotype was recorded at least ten times. The chain links TRBV4-1 to TRBJ2-1; 15 nucleotides line up with TRBD2. With V trimmed by 1 base and J by 7 bases, 8 bases remained unmatched. Germline-derived CDR1 and CDR2 are MGHRA and YSYEKL. CDR3 length: 18 amino acids. CDR3 sequence reads: CASSQVDLGLAGGNEQFF. The CDR3 region has the DNA TGCGCCAGCAGCCAAGTGGACCTTGGACTAGCGGGAGGGAATGAGCAGTTCTTC.

This clonotype was seen only a few times. At one boundary the junction diverges from the germline segment, which might be a read error. This chain connects TRBV27 to TRBJ1-2; maybe TRBD1 (6 bases). The CDR3 extends over 15 amino acids. Per the germline V gene, CDR1 is MNHEY and CDR2 is SMNVEV (reference sequence). The CDR3 sequence is CASSFFWDTNDGYTF. The CDR3 DNA follows: TGTGCCAGCAGTTTTTTTTGGGACACTAACGATGGCTACACCTTC.

This clonotype was recorded a few times. The rearrangement uses TRBV5-1 and TRBJ2-5; maybe TRBD1 (5 bases). This CDR3 contains 13 residues. Trimming pared 3 bases from V and 2 bases from J, leaving 8 bases between. Per the germline V gene, CDR1 is SGHRS and CDR2 is YFSETQ. Written as DNA, the CDR3 is TGCGCCAGCAGCTATAACAGGCAAGAGACCCAGTACTTC. Its translation is CASSYNRQETQYF.

This clonotype was counted between two and nine times. The genes are TRBV5-4 and TRBJ1-2, with a possible D match to TRBD1 (5 bases). V lost 4 bases to trimming and J lost 4 bases, with 11 bases between them. Germline CDR1 is SGHNT and CDR2 is YYREEE (reference sequence). The CDR3 totals 13 residues. The CDR3 region is CASSTVGGYGYTF. CDR3 in DNA: TGTGCCAGCAGCACCGTCGGGGGCTATGGCTACACCTTC.

V gene TRBV20-1 combines with J gene TRBJ2-7; D unclear. This CDR3 has 14 residues. Deletions cut 3 bases from V and 5 bases from J, with 17 bases between. The germline CDR1 and CDR2 sequences are DFQATT and SNEGSKA (reference sequence). For the CDR3, the DNA is TGCAGTGCTAGTCGGTCTCACTGGGTCCACGAGCAGTACTTC. It specifies CSASRSHWVHEQYF.

The gene calls are TRBV9 and TRBJ1-5; maybe TRBD1 (6 bases). The CDR3 length is 14 residues. Germline V gives CDR1 SGDLS, CDR2 YYNGEE. Trimming removed 4 bases from V and 3 bases from J, with 11 bases in between. The CDR3 coding sequence is TGTGCCAGCAGCTCGGGGGGGGCCAATCAGCCCCAGCATTTT. Its translation is CASSSGGANQPQHF.

The chain uses TRBV7-2 and TRBJ2-7; TRBD2 matches at 11 bases. The trim removed 2 bases at V and 9 bases at J, leaving 15 bases unmatched. Germline V CDR1 and CDR2: SGHTA, FQGNSA. The CDR3 sequence is 17 residues long. In nucleotides, the CDR3 is TGTGCCAGCAGCTTAAATTGGAGGGTAGCGGGAGGGCCCGGGCAGTACTTC. Its protein is CASSLNWRVAGGPGQYF.

The J gene is TRBJ1-4, the V gene TRBV28; D gene unclear. This CDR3 has 14 residues. Germline assignment: CDR1 MDHEN and CDR2 SYDVKM. V was shortened by 5 bases and J by 3 bases, with 10 bases between the two germline ends. The CDR3 nucleotides are TGTGCCAGCAGTCTTCAGGAAGCTAATGAAAAACTGTTTTTT. It codes for CASSLQEANEKLFF.

The rearrangement uses TRBV28 and TRBJ2-5, with 7 nucleotides matching TRBD2. J was trimmed by 2 bases and V by 3 bases; bases with no gene match: 0. Germline-derived CDR1 and CDR2 are MDHEN and SYDVKM. CDR3 length equals 13 residues. The CDR3, as DNA: TGTGCCAGCAGTTTCGGGGGGCAAGAGACCCAGTACTTC. Protein: CASSFGGQETQYF.

The V and J genes are TRBV5-1 and TRBJ2-7; TRBD2 matches at 10 bases. The germline V gene has CDR1 SGHRS and CDR2 YFSETQ. This CDR3 comprises 14 residues. V lost 3 bases, J lost 4 bases, and 4 bases stayed unmatched. The CDR3 DNA reads TGCGCCAGCAGCTCGGGGACTAGCGCGTACGAGCAGTACTTC. Encoded protein: CASSSGTSAYEQYF.

The table lists this clonotype with a few counts. V is TRBV6-6 and J is TRBJ2-7; TRBD2 agrees at 7 bases. The CDR3 covers 13 residues. With V trimmed by 5 bases and J by 0 bases, 1 base remained unmatched. The germline CDR1 and CDR2 sequences are MNHNY and SVGAGI (reference sequence). Here the CDR3 reads CASSSGVSYEQYF. The CDR3 DNA is TGTGCCAGCAGTAGCGGGGTCTCCTACGAGCAGTACTTC.

CDR3 sequence (DNA): TGTGCCAGCAGCTTAGAGGACAATCCCTACGAGCAGTACTTC. As protein: CASSLEDNPYEQYF. J is TRBJ2-7 and V is TRBV7-2; a weak D match, TRBD1 (5 bases). Germline values: CDR1 SGHTA, CDR2 FQGNSA. The CDR3 length is 14 residues. The ends were cut back, 1 base at V and 2 bases at J, with 9 bases in the middle. Variable domain in full (rest from reference TRBV7-2 and TRBJ2-7): GAGVSQSPSNKVTEKGKDVELRCDPISGHTALYWYRQSLGQGLEFLIYFQGNSAPDKSGLPSDRFSAERTGGSVSTLTIQRTQQEDSAVYLCASSLEDNPYEQYFGPGTRLTVT.

A word on this clonotype: The CDR3 does not end in the conserved phenylalanine or tryptophan, so this is likely a read error. The chain combines TRBV5-4 with TRBJ2-3; D is unresolved. This CDR3 is 13 amino acids long. The V end was cut by 4 bases, the J end by 5 bases, with 11 bases between. Germline values: CDR1 SGHNT, CDR2 YYREEE (reference sequence). The CDR3 nucleotides are TGTGCCAGCAGCCCTGACCTCAAAGATACGCAGTATTCT. It is translated as CASSPDLKDTQYS.

This clonotype was recorded many times. V usage is TRBV6-5 and J usage is TRBJ1-1; D ambiguous. The germline V and J ends were trimmed by 4 bases and 1 base, with 7 bases remaining between them. CDR1 and CDR2 from the germline V gene are MNHEY and SVGAGI. The CDR3 consists of 13 residues. CDR3 sequence: CASSSDTNTEAFF. In DNA form, the CDR3 reads TGTGCCAGCAGTTCCGACACGAACACTGAAGCTTTCTTT.

This clonotype was recorded a few times. The chain links TRBV7-8 to TRBJ2-7; D may be TRBD2 (6 bases). Trimming left V 6 bases short and J 3 bases short, with 15 bases between. Germline CDR1 reads SGHVS; CDR2 reads FQNEAQ. This CDR3 contains 14 residues. The CDR3 protein is CASSRETRHYEQYF. CDR3 nucleotides: TGTGCCAGCAGTCGGGAGACTAGACACTACGAGCAGTACTTC. The entire variable domain, with the rest obtained from reference TRBV7-8 and TRBJ2-7, is as follows: GAGVSQSPRYKVAKRGQDVALRCDPISGHVSLFWYQQALGQGPEFLTYFQNEAQLDKSGLPSDRFFAERPEGSVSTLKIQRTQQEDSAVYLCASSRETRHYEQYFGPGTRLTVT.

In its sample, this clonotype was seen a few times. The chain couples TRBV10-1 to TRBJ1-1; TRBD1 aligns across 7 bases. The CDR3 runs to 15 residues. CDR1 is WNHNN and CDR2 is SYGVQD in the germline V gene (reference sequence). The trim removed 5 bases at V and 1 base at J, leaving 7 bases unmatched. This chain's CDR3 is CASSPRTGRNTEAFF. In nucleotides, the CDR3 is TGCGCCAGCAGTCCTCGGACAGGCCGGAACACTGAAGCTTTCTTT.

This clonotype was seen a few times. The chain carries TRBV18 and TRBJ1-1; D perhaps matches TRBD1 (5 bases). Trimming took off 0 bases at V and 8 bases at J, with 10 bases between the two ends. This CDR3 spans 13 amino acids. Germline loops: CDR1 KGHSH, CDR2 LQKENI. CDR3 residues: CASSPPQGREAFF. The CDR3 nucleotides read TGTGCCAGCTCACCACCGCAGGGTCGGGAAGCTTTCTTT. Variable domain in full (rest from reference TRBV18 and TRBJ1-1): NAGVMQNPRHLVRRRGQEARLRCSPMKGHSHVYWYRQLPEEGLKFMVYLQKENIIDESGMPKERFSAEFPKEGPSILRIQQVVRGDSAAYFCASSPPQGREAFFGQGTRLTVV.

This clonotype was observed a handful of times. This chain connects TRBV7-2 to TRBJ2-1, with a possible D match to TRBD2 (6 bases). This CDR3 spans 13 amino acids. Germline lookup yields CDR1 SGHTA and CDR2 FQGNSA. Trimming shortened V by 8 bases and J by 6 bases, and 14 bases separated the two germline ends. The CDR3 region is CASPPAGTNEQFF. The DNA of the CDR3 is TGTGCCAGCCCCCCGGCGGGAACCAATGAGCAGTTCTTC.

V usage is TRBV5-1 and J usage is TRBJ2-7; 9 bases fit TRBD2. The CDR3 is 13 amino acids. V shed 5 bases and J 4 bases; nucleotides not matched to a gene: 4. The germline V gene has CDR1 SGHRS and CDR2 YFSETQ. As DNA, the CDR3 is TGCGCCAGCAGGTCTACTAGCGGGTACGAGCAGTACTTC. As protein: CASRSTSGYEQYF.

The chain combines TRBV7-2 with TRBJ1-1, with TRBD1 identical over 10 bases. This CDR3 has 14 residues. Germline values: CDR1 SGHTA, CDR2 FQGNSA. The ends lost 5 bases at V and 7 bases at J; junction bases unmatched: 7. The CDR3 is CASSPRQGANEAFF. The DNA of the CDR3 is TGTGCCAGCAGCCCGCGACAGGGGGCGAATGAAGCTTTCTTT.

This clonotype has only a few counts. The rearrangement joins TRBV6-6 to TRBJ1-3; D unresolved. The CDR3 totals 17 residues. CDR1 is MNHNY and CDR2 is SVGAGI in the germline V gene (reference sequence). V lost 2 bases and J 0 bases, leaving 14 bases between the germline ends. CDR3 residues: CASSYGRSPHSGNTIYF. In DNA, the CDR3 is TGTGCCAGCAGTTACGGAAGAAGCCCTCACTCTGGAAACACCATATATTTT.

This clonotype counts as medium-sized. This chain connects TRBV20-1 to TRBJ2-2; D gene uncertain. The CDR3 has 14 residues. Trimming took off 4 bases at V and 7 bases at J, with 16 bases between the two ends. The germline gives CDR1 DFQATT, CDR2 SNEGSKA (reference sequence). CDR3 loop: CSAIPPGSSGELFF. The CDR3 DNA reads TGCAGTGCTATCCCTCCAGGTAGCAGCGGGGAGCTGTTTTTT.

V is TRBV5-5 and J is TRBJ2-1; D assignment may be TRBD1 or TRBD2 (5 bases each). The CDR3 has 13 residues. Germline CDR1 is SGHKS and CDR2 is YYEKEE (reference sequence). The V end lost 4 bases, the J end lost 7 bases, and 12 bases lay between the germline ends. CDR3 sequence: CASSPAGGNEQFF. Here the CDR3 DNA reads TGTGCCAGCAGCCCCGCTGGGGGTAATGAGCAGTTCTTC.

This clonotype was picked up a small number of times. The rearrangement uses TRBV4-1 and TRBJ1-1; no firm D call. The CDR3 is 15 amino acids. Germline V gene data show CDR1 as MGHRA and CDR2 as YSYEKL. With 4 bases removed from V and 10 bases from J, the gap between germline ends came to 22 bases. The CDR3 region has the DNA TGCGCCAGCAGCCCAGAGGGTGGGCGGGCGTTAGCAGCTTTCTTT. It specifies CASSPEGGRALAAFF.

The chain recombines TRBV7-8 with TRBJ2-7; D call uncertain. Deletions cut 5 bases from V and 0 bases from J, with 5 bases between. CDR1 SGHVS and CDR2 FQNEAQ come from the germline V gene. The CDR3 length is 12 residues. The CDR3, as DNA: TGTGCCAGCAGCGGAAGCTCCTACGAGCAGTACTTC. It is translated as CASSGSSYEQYF.

The V call is TRBV20-1, the J call TRBJ2-3; possibly TRBD1 for D (5 bases). The V gene's germline CDR1 is DFQATT and CDR2 SNEGSKA (reference sequence). The CDR3 has 14 residues. V lost 3 bases and J 2 bases, leaving 12 bases between the germline ends. As DNA, the CDR3 is TGCAGTGCTAGTCCTGGGGCCGCCACAGATACGCAGTATTTT. This sequence encodes CSASPGAATDTQYF.

J is TRBJ1-2 and V is TRBV7-9; D is uncertain. V gave up 1 base and J gave up 14 bases, with 17 bases separating them. The CDR3 loop spans 13 amino acids. Per the germline V gene, CDR1 is SEHNR and CDR2 is FQNEAQ (reference sequence). CDR3 in amino acids: CASSLVGGRDGTF. In DNA form, the CDR3 reads TGTGCCAGCAGCTTAGTGGGCGGCCGTGATGGTACCTTC.

This clonotype has just a few counts. The chain links TRBV12-3 or TRBV12-4 to TRBJ2-2; D might be TRBD2 (5 bases). Trimming took off 6 bases at V and 2 bases at J, with 19 bases between the two ends. This CDR3 comprises 17 residues. This chain's CDR3 is CASRGSRTLSNTGELFF. The CDR3 bases are TGTGCCAGCAGGGGGAGCAGGACCCTTTCCAACACCGGGGAGCTGTTTTTT.